The 16 T cell receptor beta chains below all came from one sample that was sequenced in a study of shared clonotypes between healthy human individuals. Sequencing used immunoSEQ multiplex PCR; TCRdb keeps in-frame clones, though not all of them. The sample carries about 2.1 million clones, 93% recorded once. Naive CD8 cells lacked CD45RO, underwent positive selection for CCR7 and left out terminally differentiated effector memory CD45RA+ cells. The sample taken for sequencing was naive CD8+ T cells from PBMCs. These receptors came from a man between 18 and 35 years old in good health. Some clones in this sample may be carry-over from other donors' samples.

This rearrangement joins TRBV27 to TRBJ2-7, with D possibly being TRBD1 (8 bases). The length of the CDR3 is 16 residues. Germline values: CDR1 MNHEY, CDR2 SMNVEV (reference sequence). V was cut by 2 bases and J by 4 bases, with 18 bases left in between. CDR3 amino acids: CASSLGAGQARYEQYF. The DNA of the CDR3 is TGTGCCAGCAGTTTAGGAGCGGGACAGGCGAGATACGAGCAGTACTTC.

In its sample, this clone was seen a few times. The rearrangement joins TRBV19 to TRBJ2-1; D unclear. Trimming removed 3 bases at V and 5 bases at J, with 2 bases between. Germline CDR1 and CDR2: LNHDA and SQIVND (reference sequence). The CDR3 sequence is 11 residues long. The CDR3 bases are TGTGCCAGTAGTATCAACAATGAGCAGTTCTTC. This translates into CASSINNEQFF.

The V and J genes are TRBV7-8 and TRBJ2-3, with D hard to call. V lost 3 bases, J lost 0 bases, and 7 bases lay in between. This CDR3 has 14 amino acids. The germline V gene has CDR1 SGHVS and CDR2 FQNEAQ. Written as DNA, the CDR3 is TGTGCCAGCAGCTTCCCATATAGCACAGATACGCAGTATTTT. It encodes CASSFPYSTDTQYF.

This chain links TRBV15 with TRBJ2-3, with 14 bases identical to TRBD2. This CDR3 has 15 amino acids. V lost 5 bases to trimming and J lost 4 bases; unmatched junction nucleotides: 2. Germline CDR1 reads LNHNV; CDR2 reads YYDKDF (reference sequence). The CDR3 spells CATSVGLAGADTQYF. In nucleotides, the CDR3 is TGTGCCACCAGCGTGGGACTAGCGGGAGCAGATACGCAGTATTTT.

This chain uses TRBV4-1 with TRBJ1-1; no definite D call. The germline V gene has CDR1 MGHRA and CDR2 YSYEKL. This CDR3 has 14 residues. Trimming stripped 0 bases from V and 6 bases from J, with 11 bases between. The CDR3, as DNA: TGCGCCAGCAGCCAAGACGTGTGGGCCCCTGAAGCTTTCTTT. It is translated as CASSQDVWAPEAFF.

This clone was found a few times. This rearrangement joins TRBV29-1 to TRBJ1-1, with 8 bases identical to TRBD1. V gave up 6 bases and J gave up 1 base; unmatched junction bases: 7. CDR1 is SQVTM and CDR2 is ANQGSEA in the germline V gene. The CDR3 runs to 14 residues. CDR3 region: CSVTGQAENTEAFF. CDR3 DNA: TGCAGCGTGACGGGACAGGCGGAGAACACTGAAGCTTTCTTT.

The rearrangement joins TRBV27 to TRBJ1-1, with D uncertain. V was clipped by 3 bases and J by 5 bases, with 13 bases between them. CDR1 MNHEY and CDR2 SMNVEV come from the germline V gene (reference sequence). The CDR3 sequence is 14 residues long. DNA for the CDR3: TGTGCCAGCAGTTTTGGGAACGATCAAACTGAAGCTTTCTTT. As protein: CASSFGNDQTEAFF.

The chain recombines TRBV11-2 with TRBJ2-7; 12 positions agree with TRBD1. The germline V gene has CDR1 SGHAT and CDR2 FQNNGV. The CDR3 consists of 16 residues. Trimming cost V 5 bases and J 0 bases; bases outside gene matches: 5. This CDR3 is CASSPGTGGTSYEQYF. The CDR3 DNA follows: TGTGCCAGCAGCCCGGGGACAGGGGGCACCTCCTACGAGCAGTACTTC.

V is TRBV9 and J is TRBJ2-5, with no clear D. The germline V gene encodes CDR1 SGDLS and CDR2 YYNGEE. The CDR3 is 16 residues long. With 3 bases removed from V and 1 base from J, the gap between germline ends came to 16 bases. CDR3 nucleotide sequence: TGTGCCAGCAGCGCCAAGATTACACGAACCCAAGAGACCCAGTACTTC. It yields the protein CASSAKITRTQETQYF.

The CDR3 coding sequence is TGTGCCAGCAGTGAATGGGGGACAAGCTTCGATACGCAGTATTTT. This sequence encodes CASSEWGTSFDTQYF. The chain combines TRBV25-1 with TRBJ2-3; possibly TRBD1 for D (6 bases). Germline V gene data show CDR1 as MGHDK and CDR2 as SYGVNS. Trimming left V 1 base short and J 6 bases short, with 14 bases between. This CDR3 contains 15 residues.

The CDR3 here is CASSVEISRETQYF. The CDR3 DNA follows: TGTGCCAGCAGCGTAGAAATCTCGAGGGAGACCCAGTACTTC. The chain employs TRBV9 and TRBJ2-5; no reliable D call. Trimming removed 0 bases at V and 5 bases at J, with 11 bases between. CDR1 SGDLS and CDR2 YYNGEE come from the germline V gene. CDR3 length: 14 residues.

About this clone: Compared with germline, one end of the junction differs, possibly owing to a read error. The chain combines TRBV28 with TRBJ1-5; D gene uncertain. This CDR3 spans 16 amino acids. Germline assignment: CDR1 MDHEN and CDR2 SYDVKM. In nucleotides, the CDR3 is TGTGCCAGCCGTTTGGGGTTCGGGTCAGGCAATCAGCCCCAGCATTTT. Translated, it gives CASRLGFGSGNQPQHF.

The chain joins TRBV29-1 to TRBJ2-1, with TRBD2 as a possible D gene (6 bases). The CDR3 is made up of 14 amino acids. Germline assignment: CDR1 SQVTM and CDR2 ANQGSEA. V was pared by 1 base and J by 0 bases, with 7 bases between. Here the CDR3 reads CSVEVAASYNEQFF. CDR3 DNA sequence: TGCAGCGTTGAAGTAGCGGCCTCCTACAATGAGCAGTTCTTC.

The chain joins TRBV4-1 to TRBJ2-7, with D hard to call. V lost 1 base and J 2 bases, leaving 18 bases between the germline ends. CDR3 length: 17 amino acids. CDR1 is MGHRA and CDR2 is YSYEKL in the germline V gene. In DNA, the CDR3 is TGCGCCAGCAGCCAAGCTGGCCCCGTCCGGGCCGCCTACGAGCAGTACTTC. Amino acids: CASSQAGPVRAAYEQYF.

This CDR3 reads CASRAFGGPTGELFF. CDR3 DNA: TGTGCCAGCAGGGCCTTTGGGGGACCCACCGGGGAGCTGTTTTTT. This chain joins TRBV5-4 and TRBJ2-2; the D call may be TRBD1 or TRBD2 (5 bases each). V lost 5 bases and J 4 bases, leaving 15 bases between the germline ends. Looked up from germline, CDR1 is SGHNT and CDR2 is YYREEE (reference sequence). The CDR3 contains 15 residues.

V and J are TRBV28 and TRBJ1-1, with D possibly being TRBD1 (5 bases). Looked up from germline, CDR1 is MDHEN and CDR2 is SYDVKM. V lost 5 bases and J 8 bases, leaving 15 bases between the germline ends. The CDR3 loop spans 13 amino acids. The CDR3 reads CASSLPQGSEAFF. The CDR3 nucleotides are TGTGCCAGCAGTCTCCCGCAGGGATCAGAAGCTTTCTTT.